This entry is about one TCR beta chain. What it binds is unknown. The identical CDR3 is also encoded by other nucleotide sequences in the sample. There are 14 residues in the CDR3. Trimming took off 1 base at V and 6 bases at J, with 10 bases between the two ends. In germline, CDR1 is SEHNR, CDR2 FQNEAQ (reference sequence). These data come from a study of shared clonotypes between healthy human individuals. Findings of the study overall: Only blood samples were collected, and tissue repertoires likely differ.

Every immunoSEQ plate was one replicate of a subset's evenly spread DNA. Generated by immunoSEQ multiplex PCR, the TCRdb table keeps only in-frame clones and is missing some. This table holds some 2 million clones, roughly 95% found once. Naive CD8 cells comprised CD45RO-negative, CCR7-positively selected cells, excluding terminally differentiated effector memory CD45RA+ cells. Donors comprised healthy HIV-negative adults lacking recent acute infections or vaccinations. Everyone who donated was a Caucasian adult who lived in Nashville, Tennessee. V usage is TRBV7-9 and J usage is TRBJ1-5, with a weak D call TRBD1 (5 bases). Material: naive CD8+ T cells sorted from blood. The receptor comes from a man younger than 35 in good health. CDR3 coding DNA: TGTGCCAGCAGCTTAGGGGGGGAGGGTCAGCCCCAGCATTTT. It yields the protein CASSLGGEGQPQHF.